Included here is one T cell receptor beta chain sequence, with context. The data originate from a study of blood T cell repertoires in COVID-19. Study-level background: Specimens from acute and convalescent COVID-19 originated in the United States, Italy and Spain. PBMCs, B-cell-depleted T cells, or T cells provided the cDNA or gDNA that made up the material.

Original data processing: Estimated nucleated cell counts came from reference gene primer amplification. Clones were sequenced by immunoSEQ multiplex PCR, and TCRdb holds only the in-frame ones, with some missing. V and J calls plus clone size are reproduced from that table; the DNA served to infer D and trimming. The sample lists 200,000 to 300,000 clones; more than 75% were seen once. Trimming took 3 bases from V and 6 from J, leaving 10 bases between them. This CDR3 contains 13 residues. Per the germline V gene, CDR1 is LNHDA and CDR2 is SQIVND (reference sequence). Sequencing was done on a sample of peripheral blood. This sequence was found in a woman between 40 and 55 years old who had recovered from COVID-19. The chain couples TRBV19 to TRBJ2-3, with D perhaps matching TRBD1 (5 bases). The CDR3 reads CASSMFGADTQYF. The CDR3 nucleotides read TGTGCCAGTAGTATGTTTGGGGCGGATACGCAGTATTTT.